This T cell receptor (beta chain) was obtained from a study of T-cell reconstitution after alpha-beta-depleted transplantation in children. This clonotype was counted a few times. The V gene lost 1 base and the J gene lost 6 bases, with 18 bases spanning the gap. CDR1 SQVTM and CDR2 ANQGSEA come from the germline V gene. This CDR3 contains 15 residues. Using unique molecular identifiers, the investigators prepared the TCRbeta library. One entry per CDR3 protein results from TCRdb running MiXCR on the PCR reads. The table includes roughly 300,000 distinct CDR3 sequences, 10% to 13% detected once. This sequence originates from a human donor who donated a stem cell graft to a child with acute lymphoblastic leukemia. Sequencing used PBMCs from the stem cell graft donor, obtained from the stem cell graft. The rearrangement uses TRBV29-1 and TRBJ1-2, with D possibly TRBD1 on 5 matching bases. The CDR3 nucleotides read TGCAGCGTTGAAGTTTTGCCGCCGGGGGAGGATGGCTACACCTTC. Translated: CSVEVLPPGEDGYTF.